This T cell receptor (beta chain) was found in a study of cytomegalovirus exposure and HLA in healthy donors. This CDR3 contains 16 residues. Trimming took 1 base from V and 6 from J, leaving 18 bases between them. Per the germline V gene, CDR1 is SGHVS and CDR2 is FQNEAQ. In this sample, this clone turned up a few times. PCR amplification relied on 60 Vbeta primers (plus 13 Jbeta primers). Assay: immunoSEQ multiplex PCR; the TCRdb copy retains only in-frame clones and omits some. The table records 90,000 or so clones, about 75% of them present only once. This sequence joins TRBV7-8 and TRBJ1-1; D possibly corresponds to TRBD1 (5 bases). This clonotype was obtained from a man aged 25 to 45 in good health and CMV-seropositive. Sequencing was carried out using PBMCs. In nucleotides, the CDR3 is TGTGCCAGCAGCTTAGTTGAGTTTGGGGCTGGGGCTGAAGCTTTCTTT. It is translated as CASSLVEFGAGAEAFF.